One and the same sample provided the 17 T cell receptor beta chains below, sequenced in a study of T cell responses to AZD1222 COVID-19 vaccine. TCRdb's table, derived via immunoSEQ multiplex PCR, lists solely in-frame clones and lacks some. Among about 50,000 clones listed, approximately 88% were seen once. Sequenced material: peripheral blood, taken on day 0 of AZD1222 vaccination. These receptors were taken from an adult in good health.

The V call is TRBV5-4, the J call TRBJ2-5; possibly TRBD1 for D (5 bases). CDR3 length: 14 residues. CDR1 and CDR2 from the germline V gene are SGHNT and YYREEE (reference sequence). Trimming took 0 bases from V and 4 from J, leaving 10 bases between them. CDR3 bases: TGTGCCAGCAGCTTGGGACAGTTGGGAGAGACCCAGTACTTC. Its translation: CASSLGQLGETQYF.

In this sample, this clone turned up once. CDR3 coding DNA: TGCGCCAGCAGCCAACCTATTTTGAAGGGGATTTTCACCTTC. Translation: CASSQPILKGIFTF. V and J are TRBV4-1 and TRBJ1-2; D is perhaps TRBD1 (5 bases). The CDR3 totals 14 residues. Trimming shortened V by 2 bases and J by 13 bases, and 20 bases separated the two germline ends. Per the germline V gene, CDR1 is MGHRA and CDR2 is YSYEKL.

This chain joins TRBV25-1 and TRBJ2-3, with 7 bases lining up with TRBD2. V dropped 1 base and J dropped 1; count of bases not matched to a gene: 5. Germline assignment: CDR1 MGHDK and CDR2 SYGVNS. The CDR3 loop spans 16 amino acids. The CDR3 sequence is CASSEFGGRGTDTQYF. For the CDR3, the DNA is TGTGCCAGCAGTGAATTTGGCGGGAGAGGCACAGATACGCAGTATTTT.

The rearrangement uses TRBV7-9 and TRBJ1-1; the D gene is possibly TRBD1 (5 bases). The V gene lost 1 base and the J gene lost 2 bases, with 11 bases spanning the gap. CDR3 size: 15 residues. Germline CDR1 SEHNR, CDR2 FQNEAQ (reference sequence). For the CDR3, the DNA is TGTGCCAGCAGCTTAGAGCTGGGGCTCAACACTGAAGCTTTCTTT. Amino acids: CASSLELGLNTEAFF.

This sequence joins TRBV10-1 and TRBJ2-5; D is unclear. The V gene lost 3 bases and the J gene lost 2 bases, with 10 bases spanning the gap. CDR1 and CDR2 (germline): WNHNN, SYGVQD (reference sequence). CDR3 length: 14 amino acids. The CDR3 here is CASSDWAVQETQYF. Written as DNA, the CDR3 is TGCGCCAGCAGTGATTGGGCAGTTCAAGAGACCCAGTACTTC.

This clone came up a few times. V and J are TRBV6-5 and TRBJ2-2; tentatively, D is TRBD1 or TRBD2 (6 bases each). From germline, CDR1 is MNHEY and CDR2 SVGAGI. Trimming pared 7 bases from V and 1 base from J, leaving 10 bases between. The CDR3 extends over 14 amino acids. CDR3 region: CASIRGRNTGELFF. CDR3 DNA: TGTGCCAGCATCCGGGGGCGGAACACCGGGGAGCTGTTTTTT.

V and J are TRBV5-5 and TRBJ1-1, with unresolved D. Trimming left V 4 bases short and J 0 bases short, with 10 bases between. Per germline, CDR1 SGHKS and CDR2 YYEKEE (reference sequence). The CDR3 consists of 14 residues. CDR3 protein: CASSGSDMNTEAFF. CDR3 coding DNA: TGTGCCAGCAGCGGGAGCGACATGAACACTGAAGCTTTCTTT.

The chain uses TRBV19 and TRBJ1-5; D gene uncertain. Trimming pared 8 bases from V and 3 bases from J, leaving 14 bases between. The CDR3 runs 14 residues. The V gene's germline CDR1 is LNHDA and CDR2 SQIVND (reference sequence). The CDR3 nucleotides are TGTGCCAGTCACCACGGGCAGCTCAATCAGCCCCAGCATTTT. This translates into CASHHGQLNQPQHF. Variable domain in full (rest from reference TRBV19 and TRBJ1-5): DGGITQSPKYLFRKEGQNVTLSCEQNLNHDAMYWYRQDPGQGLRLIYYSQIVNDFQKGDIAEGYSVSREKKESFPLTVTSAQKNPTAFYLCASHHGQLNQPQHFGDGTRLSIL.

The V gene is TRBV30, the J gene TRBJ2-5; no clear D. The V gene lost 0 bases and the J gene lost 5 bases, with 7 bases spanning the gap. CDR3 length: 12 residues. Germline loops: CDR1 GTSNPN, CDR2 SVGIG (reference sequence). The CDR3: CAWSVLRETQYF. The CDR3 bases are TGTGCCTGGAGTGTACTCCGGGAGACCCAGTACTTC.

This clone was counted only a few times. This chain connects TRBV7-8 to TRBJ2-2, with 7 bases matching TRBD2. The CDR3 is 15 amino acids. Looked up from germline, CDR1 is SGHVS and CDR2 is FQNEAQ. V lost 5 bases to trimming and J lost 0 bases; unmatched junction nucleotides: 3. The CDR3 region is CASSRGLANTGELFF. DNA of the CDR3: TGTGCCAGCAGCCGAGGACTAGCGAACACCGGGGAGCTGTTTTTT.

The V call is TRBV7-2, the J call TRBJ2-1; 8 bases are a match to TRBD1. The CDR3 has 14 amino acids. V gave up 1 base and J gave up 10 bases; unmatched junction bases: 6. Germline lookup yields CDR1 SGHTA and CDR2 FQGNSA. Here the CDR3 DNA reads TGTGCCAGCAGCTTAGTGCAGGGGGCGAAGGAGCAGTTCTTC. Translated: CASSLVQGAKEQFF.

DNA for the CDR3: TGTGCCAGCAGTGAATGGAGGAACACCGGGGAGCTGTTTTTT. Translated: CASSEWRNTGELFF. The V call is TRBV6-1, the J call TRBJ2-2; D unresolved. The CDR3 length is 14 residues. Trimming cost V 2 bases and J 1 base, with 5 bases left between them. Germline values: CDR1 MNHNS, CDR2 SASEGT.

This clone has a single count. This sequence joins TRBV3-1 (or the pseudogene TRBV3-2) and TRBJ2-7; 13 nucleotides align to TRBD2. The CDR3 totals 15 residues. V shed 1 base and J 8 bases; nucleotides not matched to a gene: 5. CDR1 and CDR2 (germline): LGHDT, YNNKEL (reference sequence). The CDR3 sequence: CASSQGTSGSVKQYF. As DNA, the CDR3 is TGTGCCAGCAGCCAAGGGACTAGCGGGAGTGTTAAGCAGTACTTC.

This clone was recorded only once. DNA of the CDR3: TGTGCCAGCAGCTCCGGACAGTCTGGGGCCAACGTCCTGACTTTC. Translation: CASSSGQSGANVLTF. V usage is TRBV13 and J usage is TRBJ2-6, with a weak D call TRBD1 (6 bases). CDR1 is PRHDT and CDR2 is FYEKMQ in the germline V gene (reference sequence). The CDR3 is made up of 15 amino acids. The V end was cut by 4 bases, the J end by 1 base, with 8 bases between. Variable domain in full (rest from reference TRBV13 and TRBJ2-6): AAGVIQSPRHLIKEKRETATLKCYPIPRHDTVYWYQQGPGQDPQFLISFYEKMQSDKGSIPDRFSAQQFSDYHSELNMSSLELGDSALYFCASSSGQSGANVLTFGAGSRLTVL.

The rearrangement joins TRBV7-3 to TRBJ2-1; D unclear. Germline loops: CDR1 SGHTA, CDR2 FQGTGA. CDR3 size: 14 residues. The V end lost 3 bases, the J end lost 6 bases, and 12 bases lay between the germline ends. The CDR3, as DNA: TGTGCCAGCAGCTTTGCCCTTAGAAGCAATGAGCAGTTCTTC. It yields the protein CASSFALRSNEQFF.

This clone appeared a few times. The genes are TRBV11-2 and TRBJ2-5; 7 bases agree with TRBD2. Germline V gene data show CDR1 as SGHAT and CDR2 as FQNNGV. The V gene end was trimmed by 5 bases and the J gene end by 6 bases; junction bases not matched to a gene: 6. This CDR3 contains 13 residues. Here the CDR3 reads CASSPVREKTQYF. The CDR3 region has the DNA TGTGCCAGCAGCCCGGTGCGGGAGAAGACCCAGTACTTC.

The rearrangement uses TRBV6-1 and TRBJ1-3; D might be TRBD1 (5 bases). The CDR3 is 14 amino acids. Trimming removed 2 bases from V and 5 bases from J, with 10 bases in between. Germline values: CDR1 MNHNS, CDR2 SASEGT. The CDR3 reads CASSERRGRNTIYF. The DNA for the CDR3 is TGTGCCAGCAGTGAACGTAGGGGCCGAAACACCATATATTTT.